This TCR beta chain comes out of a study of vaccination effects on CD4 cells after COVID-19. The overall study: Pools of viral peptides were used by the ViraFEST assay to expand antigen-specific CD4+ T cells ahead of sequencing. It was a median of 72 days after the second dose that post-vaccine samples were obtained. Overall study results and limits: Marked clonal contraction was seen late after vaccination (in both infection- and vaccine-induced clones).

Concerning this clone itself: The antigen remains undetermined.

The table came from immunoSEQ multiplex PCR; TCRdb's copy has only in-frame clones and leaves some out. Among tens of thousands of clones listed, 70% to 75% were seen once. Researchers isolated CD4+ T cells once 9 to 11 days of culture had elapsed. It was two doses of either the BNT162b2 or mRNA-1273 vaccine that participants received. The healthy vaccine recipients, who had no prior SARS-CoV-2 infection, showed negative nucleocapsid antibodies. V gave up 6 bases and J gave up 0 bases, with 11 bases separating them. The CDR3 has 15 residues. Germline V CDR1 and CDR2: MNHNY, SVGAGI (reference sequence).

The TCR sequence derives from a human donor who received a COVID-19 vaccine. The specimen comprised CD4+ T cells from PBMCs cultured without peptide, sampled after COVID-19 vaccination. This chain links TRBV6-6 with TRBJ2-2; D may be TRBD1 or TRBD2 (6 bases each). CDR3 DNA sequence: TGTGCCAGCAGATTGGGGGGCCCGAACACCGGGGAGCTGTTTTTT. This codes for CASRLGGPNTGELFF.